Below are 21 T cell receptor beta chains sequenced from a single sample in a study of CD8+CD57+ T cells in acquired aplastic anemia (dated by TCRdb to the late 2010s). Patients chosen for sequencing had shown expansion of CD8+CD57+ cells by flow cytometry. Sequenced using an Illumina HiSeq 2000. TCR beta VDJ combination and CDR3 sequence profiling used genomic DNA as the template. Clones were called with MiXCR by TCRdb after fastp trimmed the public reads at Q25, and only in-frame beta chains were retained. Identical CDR3 protein sequences are pooled into one entry, listed with their most common genes and DNA. For this sample there are 150,000 to 200,000 distinct CDR3 sequences; roughly half appear just once. The top ten constitute 1.8% of the sample. Sequencing input: sorted CD4+, CD8+, or CD8+CD57+ T cells (not recorded which) from PBMCs. The receptors derive from a human donor with aplastic anemia.

The CDR3 nucleotides are TGTGCCACCAGTGACGTTGACCGGGCTTTCTTT. It codes for CATSDVDRAFF. The V call is TRBV24-1, the J call TRBJ1-1; D gene ambiguous. The V end lost 4 bases, the J end lost 11 bases, and 10 bases lay between the germline ends. CDR3 length: 11 amino acids. Germline-derived CDR1 and CDR2 are KGHDR and SFDVKD.

The chain combines TRBV12-3 or TRBV12-4 with TRBJ1-1; D ambiguous. This CDR3 has 11 residues. V was pared by 7 bases and J by 1 base, with 4 bases between. CDR3 coding DNA: TGTGCCAGCATTTGGAACACTGAAGCTTTCTTT. Its translation is CASIWNTEAFF.

This clonotype has just a few counts. V gene TRBV10-3 combines with J gene TRBJ2-1, with 10 bases lining up with TRBD2. With V trimmed by 10 bases and J by 6 bases, 12 bases remained unmatched. In germline, CDR1 is ENHRY, CDR2 SYGVKD. There are 15 residues in the CDR3. The CDR3 sequence: CATLAGAQYFNEQFF. In DNA form, the CDR3 reads TGTGCCACCCTAGCGGGGGCCCAATATTTCAATGAGCAGTTCTTC.

This chain links TRBV29-1 with TRBJ2-3; D is tentatively TRBD1 or TRBD2 (6 bases each). CDR1 is SQVTM and CDR2 is ANQGSEA in the germline V gene. The CDR3 runs 11 residues. V shed 6 bases and J shed 3 bases, with 7 bases lying between them. The CDR3 nucleotides are TGCAGCGTAGGGGGGACAGATACGCAGTATTTT. This sequence encodes CSVGGTDTQYF.

This clonotype was seen repeatedly, ten times or more. V is TRBV2 and J is TRBJ1-1; D not certain. The CDR3 is 14 amino acids. Per the germline V gene, CDR1 is SNHLY and CDR2 is FYNNEI. V shed 5 bases and J shed 5 bases, with 15 bases lying between them. The CDR3 bases are TGTGCCAGCAGTCTACTGGGGTTTGAAACTGAAGCTTTCTTT. Amino acids: CASSLLGFETEAFF.

The chain uses TRBV15 and TRBJ1-2; tentatively, D is TRBD1 (5 bases). This CDR3 is built from 13 residues. The V end was cut by 5 bases, the J end by 5 bases, with 12 bases between. In germline, CDR1 is LNHNV, CDR2 YYDKDF (reference sequence). The CDR3: CATSPPRGYGYTF. Written as DNA, the CDR3 is TGTGCCACCAGCCCACCACGGGGGTATGGCTACACCTTC.

V gene TRBV27 combines with J gene TRBJ1-2, with 7 nucleotides matching TRBD1. The CDR3 sequence is 13 residues long. Germline trimming cut 2 bases from V and 8 bases from J; bases unmatched to any gene: 5. CDR1 and CDR2 from the germline V gene are MNHEY and SMNVEV (reference sequence). As DNA, the CDR3 is TGTGCCAGCAGTTTAAGGGGGCCGGGGGGCTACACCTTC. This codes for CASSLRGPGGYTF.

The J gene is TRBJ2-5, the V gene TRBV11-2; 7 bases align to TRBD2. V lost 1 base and J lost 5; bases outside the gene matches: 10. CDR1 and CDR2 (germline): SGHAT, FQNNGV. The CDR3 covers 16 residues. Written as DNA, the CDR3 is TGTGCCAGCAGCTTAGTAGTACTAGCGTATAAGGAGACCCAGTACTTC. The encoded protein is CASSLVVLAYKETQYF. Filled out from reference TRBV11-2 and TRBJ2-5, the complete variable domain reads EAGVAQSPRYKIIEKRQSVAFWCNPISGHATLYWYQQILGQGPKLLIQFQNNGVVDDSQLPKDRFSAERLKGVDSTLKIQPAKLEDSAVYLCASSLVVLAYKETQYFGPGTRLLVL.

J is TRBJ2-7 and V is TRBV20-1; 12 nucleotides match TRBD1. CDR3 size: 14 residues. CDR1 and CDR2 (germline): DFQATT, SNEGSKA (reference sequence). V gave up 4 bases and J gave up 5 bases; unmatched junction bases: 6. CDR3: CSANPGQGADEQYF. The CDR3 DNA is TGCAGTGCTAATCCGGGACAGGGGGCCGACGAGCAGTACTTC.

This clonotype was seen ten or more times. The chain uses TRBV19 and TRBJ1-5, with 7 bases aligning to TRBD1. This CDR3 comprises 13 residues. Looked up from germline, CDR1 is LNHDA and CDR2 is SQIVND (reference sequence). V trimming: 5 bases; J trimming: 7 bases; junction bases outside the gene matches: 5. The CDR3 reads CASSDRAGQPQHF. In DNA form, the CDR3 reads TGTGCCAGTAGTGACAGGGCGGGGCAGCCCCAGCATTTT.

This clonotype showed up many times. CDR3 loop: CASSVGTAGSSTDTQYF. CDR3 in DNA: TGTGCCAGCAGCGTCGGGACAGCCGGATCTAGCACAGATACGCAGTATTTT. The V call is TRBV9, the J call TRBJ2-3; 7 bases align to TRBD1. Trimming removed 2 bases from V and 0 bases from J; junction bases left unmatched: 9. The CDR3 loop spans 17 amino acids. CDR1 SGDLS and CDR2 YYNGEE come from the germline V gene.

This clonotype was counted ten times or more. The gene calls are TRBV5-1 and TRBJ1-6; 9 nucleotides match TRBD1. V was clipped by 4 bases and J by 10 bases; unmatched bases: 9. Germline V gene sequence: CDR1 SGHRS, CDR2 YFSETQ. This CDR3 is built from 15 residues. CDR3 coding DNA: TGCGCCAGCAGCGGGACGGGACAGGGAGACTCACCCCTCCACTTT. Encoded protein: CASSGTGQGDSPLHF.

The rearrangement links TRBV19 to TRBJ2-7; 7 nucleotides align to TRBD2. Germline loops: CDR1 LNHDA, CDR2 SQIVND (reference sequence). The CDR3 has 15 residues. V lost 7 bases to trimming and J lost 3 bases; unmatched junction nucleotides: 12. CDR3 nucleotides: TGTGCCAGTACCATTCCAAGGGGAGGGAGCTACGAGCAGTACTTC. Protein: CASTIPRGGSYEQYF.

The V call is TRBV7-6, the J call TRBJ1-4; 7 bases are a match to TRBD1. The CDR3 runs to 14 residues. V shed 5 bases and J 8 bases; nucleotides not matched to a gene: 8. In germline, CDR1 is SGHVS, CDR2 FNYEAQ. The CDR3 sequence: CASSATGAGEKLFF. The CDR3 region has the DNA TGTGCCAGCAGCGCCACAGGGGCAGGAGAAAAACTGTTTTTT.

As regards this clonotype: A much larger clone lies one base from this, so it may be a read error. The V and J genes are TRBV12-5 and TRBJ2-5, with D perhaps TRBD1 (6 bases). Trimming removed 6 bases from V and 6 bases from J, with 20 bases in between. The CDR3 is made up of 15 amino acids. CDR1 and CDR2 (germline): LGHNT, FRNRAP. The CDR3 DNA follows: TGTGCTAGTGGCGCCGGGACATATGAATGGAAGACCCAGTACTTC. The encoded protein is CASGAGTYEWKTQYF.

V gene TRBV5-1 combines with J gene TRBJ2-5; D may correspond to TRBD1 or TRBD2 (5 bases each). V was pared by 4 bases and J by 7 bases, with 26 bases between. The CDR3 covers 17 residues. Germline lookup yields CDR1 SGHRS and CDR2 YFSETQ. DNA of the CDR3: TGCGCCAGCAGCACCGGGACGGACCATCAGCCCCAGTCGACCCAGTACTTC. Translating gives CASSTGTDHQPQSTQYF.

The sample holds many counts of this clonotype. The chain has TRBV12-5 and TRBJ2-3; either TRBD1 or TRBD2 may fit D (6 bases each). Germline CDR1 reads LGHNT; CDR2 reads FRNRAP. The CDR3 is 15 amino acids. Trimming left V 6 bases short and J 1 base short, with 14 bases between. The CDR3 loop reads CASGRGTYRTDTQYF. The CDR3 coding sequence is TGTGCTAGTGGGCGCGGGACATACCGCACAGATACGCAGTATTTT.

The chain carries TRBV24-1 and TRBJ2-2; D is possibly TRBD1 (8 bases). V gave up 5 bases and J gave up 7 bases, with 16 bases separating them. In germline, CDR1 is KGHDR, CDR2 SFDVKD. The CDR3 extends over 15 amino acids. The CDR3 DNA sequence: TGTGCCACCAGTGCCACGGACAGGGACTACGGGGAGCTGTTTTTT. This sequence encodes CATSATDRDYGELFF.

In this sample, this clonotype turned up many times. This rearrangement joins TRBV9 to TRBJ2-5; 8 nucleotides line up with TRBD2. Losses at the gene ends were 0 bases for V and 5 bases for J; bases not matched to a gene: 3. Germline V lookup: CDR1 SGDLS, CDR2 YYNGEE. The CDR3 runs to 14 residues. The CDR3 region has the DNA TGTGCCAGCAGCGTAGGTAGCGGGGTTGAGACCCAGTACTTC. Its protein product is CASSVGSGVETQYF.

The DNA of the CDR3 is TGTGCCAGCAGCCTTGAACCTAACTATGGCTACACCTTC. Translating it yields CASSLEPNYGYTF. J is TRBJ1-2 and V is TRBV7-2, with D hard to call. The length of the CDR3 is 13 residues. CDR1 and CDR2 (germline): SGHTA, FQGNSA. V was trimmed by 5 bases and J by 0 bases, leaving 7 bases between them.

The chain couples TRBV29-1 to TRBJ2-7; D unresolved. Trimming removed 4 bases at V and 2 bases at J, with 15 bases between. Germline-derived CDR1 and CDR2 are SQVTM and ANQGSEA. The CDR3 sequence is 14 residues long. CDR3 bases: TGCAGCGTTGCCAATTATGCAGAAGCCTACGAGCAGTACTTC. Translating it yields CSVANYAEAYEQYF.